The sequence of this T cell receptor (beta chain) was determined in a study of CD8+ T cells in alopecia areata. Study details: Treated patients swallowed 5 to 10 mg of oral tofacitinib twice daily.

Extracted RNA was reverse transcribed into cDNA, the sequencing template. Profiling relied on immunoSEQ multiplex PCR, and the TCRdb table lists in-frame clones only, not all of them. This table holds 180,000 or so clones, about 61% found once. Treatment denoted: oral pan-JAK inhibitor, 5-10 mg twice daily. The investigators collected lesional scalp punch biopsies and peripheral blood from alopecia areata patients. Germline V gives CDR1 SEHNR, CDR2 FQNEAQ (reference sequence). CDR3 length equals 15 residues. V lost 0 bases and J 2 bases, leaving 9 bases between the germline ends. V gene TRBV7-9 combines with J gene TRBJ2-3, with D possibly being TRBD1 (6 bases). Here the sequenced sample was CD4+ T cells sorted from blood, taken at approximately week 60, from a patient treated with tofacitinib. The TCR originated in a human donor with alopecia areata. CDR3 sequence: CASSLAGATTDTQYF. The CDR3 DNA is TGTGCCAGCAGCTTAGCGGGGGCCACCACAGATACGCAGTATTTT.